This T cell receptor (beta chain) came from a study (dated by TCRdb to 2016 to 2017). The method was RT-PCR. The sample was run on an Illumina MiSeq. Starting from the raw public reads, TCRdb applied fastp trimming at Q25, assembled clones with MiXCR and retained in-frame beta chains. Under each unique CDR3 protein, matching rows form one entry showing the most common genes and DNA. The sample table lists more than 600,000 distinct CDR3 sequences, more than 13% of them with a count of one. Just over 3.5% of the sample is in the top ten clones. A note on this clonotype: Its antigen is still unknown. Qualities for individual bases were not recorded, and no much larger clone is one base off.

The sequence derives from a female donor in good health, serving as a healthy control. Specimen: memory CD4+ T cells from blood.

CDR3 reads: CASSPDYAGANVLTF. The DNA is TGCGCCAGCAGCCCTGACTATGCTGGGGCCAACGTCCTGACTTTC. This sequence uses TRBV5-1 and TRBJ2-6, and possibly TRBD2, on 5 matching bases. The CDR3 numbers 15 residues from cysteine through phenylalanine. Only the CDR3 part of the read is kept: 45 bases, read in frame from the first base. V was cut back by 4 bases and J by 2 bases, leaving a gap of 10 bases between them. From a lookup of the germline V gene, CDR1 and CDR2 are SGHRS and YFSETQ.